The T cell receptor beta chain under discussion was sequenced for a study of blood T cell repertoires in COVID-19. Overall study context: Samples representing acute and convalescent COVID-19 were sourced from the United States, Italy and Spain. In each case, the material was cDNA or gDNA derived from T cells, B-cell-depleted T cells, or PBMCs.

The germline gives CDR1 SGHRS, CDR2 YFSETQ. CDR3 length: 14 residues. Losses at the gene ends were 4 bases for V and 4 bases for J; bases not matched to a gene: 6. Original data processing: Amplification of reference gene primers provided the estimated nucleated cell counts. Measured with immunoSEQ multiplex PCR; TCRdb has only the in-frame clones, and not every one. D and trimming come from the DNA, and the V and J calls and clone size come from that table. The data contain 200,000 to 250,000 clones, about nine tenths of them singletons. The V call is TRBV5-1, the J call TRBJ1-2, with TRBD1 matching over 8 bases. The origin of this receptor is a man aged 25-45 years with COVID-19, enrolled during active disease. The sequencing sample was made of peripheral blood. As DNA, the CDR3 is TGCGCCAGCAGCCCCGAACAGGGGGGCTATGGCTACACCTTC. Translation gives CASSPEQGGYGYTF.